These 2 T cell receptor beta chains were sequenced from one sample in a study of blood T cell repertoires in COVID-19 (dated by TCRdb to the early 2020s). Preparation of the library involved the immunoSEQ multiplex PCR assay. Not all clones reach the TCRdb copy of this immuneACCESS table, which keeps in-frame sequences only. Checked studies attribute under half of the gap to unresolved V genes and leave the rest unexplained. The sample profile shows around 400,000 clones; approximately 91% of them were found once. Around 0.94% of the sample is held by the ten biggest clonotypes. The sample was PBMCs or T cells enriched from blood (not recorded which). These receptors originate from a woman aged 40 to 49 who had been exposed to COVID-19.

The chain employs TRBV19 and TRBJ2-3; D gene unclear. The CDR3 consists of 14 residues. Germline lookup yields CDR1 LNHDA and CDR2 SQIVND (reference sequence). The V end was cut by 0 bases, the J end by 1 base, with 5 bases between. The CDR3: CASSIDSGTDTQYF. The CDR3 DNA reads TGTGCCAGTAGTATAGATTCTGGCACAGATACGCAGTATTTT.

The V gene is TRBV6-2 or TRBV6-3, the J gene TRBJ2-1; no clear D gene. The germline V and J ends were trimmed by 6 bases and 7 bases, with 10 bases remaining between them. Germline loops: CDR1 MNHEY, CDR2 SVGEGT. This CDR3 has 12 amino acids. CDR3 nucleotide sequence: TGTGCCAGCAGCCCAGCAGCGAATGAGCAGTTCTTC. Translation gives CASSPAANEQFF.